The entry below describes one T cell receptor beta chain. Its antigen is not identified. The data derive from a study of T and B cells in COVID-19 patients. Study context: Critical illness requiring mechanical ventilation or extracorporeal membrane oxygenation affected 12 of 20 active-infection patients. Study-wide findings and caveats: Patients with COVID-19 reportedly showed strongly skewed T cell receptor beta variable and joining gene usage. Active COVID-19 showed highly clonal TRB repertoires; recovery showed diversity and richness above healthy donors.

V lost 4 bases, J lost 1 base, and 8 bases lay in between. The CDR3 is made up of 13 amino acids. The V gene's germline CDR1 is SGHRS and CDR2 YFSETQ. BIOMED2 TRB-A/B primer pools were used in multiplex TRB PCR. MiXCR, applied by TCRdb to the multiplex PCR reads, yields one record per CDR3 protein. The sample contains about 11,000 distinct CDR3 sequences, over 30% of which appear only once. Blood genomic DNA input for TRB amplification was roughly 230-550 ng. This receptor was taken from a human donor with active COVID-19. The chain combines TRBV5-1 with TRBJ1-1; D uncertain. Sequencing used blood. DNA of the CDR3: TGCGCCAGCAGCCCGAATTCGAACACTGAAGCTTTCTTT. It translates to CASSPNSNTEAFF.